The 7 T cell receptor beta chains below come from one sample, sequenced in a study of T cell responses to AZD1222 COVID-19 vaccine. Method: immunoSEQ multiplex PCR; TCRdb's copy keeps in-frame clones and lacks some. The table has 150,000 or so clones, about 91% seen once. The input for sequencing was peripheral blood, taken on day 0 of MenACWY control vaccination. The receptors come from an adult in good health.

The gene calls are TRBV7-9 and TRBJ1-3; D perhaps matches TRBD1 (5 bases). The CDR3 consists of 15 residues. V lost 5 bases and J lost 1, with 12 bases in between. Germline values: CDR1 SEHNR, CDR2 FQNEAQ (reference sequence). DNA for the CDR3: TGTGCCAGCAGCAGAACGGGACCATCTGGAAACACCATATATTTT. Protein sequence: CASSRTGPSGNTIYF.

The J gene is TRBJ2-3, the V gene TRBV27; 8 bases agree with TRBD2. CDR3 length: 16 residues. J was trimmed by 7 bases and V by 2 bases; bases with no gene match: 11. In germline, CDR1 is MNHEY, CDR2 SMNVEV (reference sequence). The chain's CDR3 is CASSLKGAGEGYTQYF. The CDR3, as DNA: TGTGCCAGCAGTTTAAAGGGAGCGGGAGAAGGGTATACGCAGTATTTT.

This chain links TRBV9 with TRBJ2-2; D unclear. Trimming cost V 2 bases and J 6 bases, with 5 bases left between them. The CDR3 consists of 12 residues. The germline gives CDR1 SGDLS, CDR2 YYNGEE. CDR3 amino acids: CASSVLAGELFF. As DNA, the CDR3 is TGTGCCAGCAGCGTTCTAGCCGGGGAGCTGTTTTTT. The full variable domain, with the rest looked up from reference TRBV9 and TRBJ2-2, is DSGVTQTPKHLITATGQRVTLRCSPRSGDLSVYWYQQSLDQGLQFLIQYYNGEERAKGNILERFSAQQFPDLHSELNLSSLELGDSALYFCASSVLAGELFFGEGSRLTVL.

The V call is TRBV12-3 or TRBV12-4, the J call TRBJ1-1; D unresolved. Trimming stripped 2 bases from V and 5 bases from J, with 9 bases between. CDR3 size: 13 residues. The CDR3 nucleotides are TGTGCCAGCAGTTTATCCCTCGGGACTGAAGCTTTCTTT. Translating gives CASSLSLGTEAFF.

The genes are TRBV9 and TRBJ2-1; tentatively, D is TRBD2 (5 bases). The length of the CDR3 is 12 residues. V gave up 4 bases and J gave up 6 bases, with 8 bases separating them. Looked up from germline, CDR1 is SGDLS and CDR2 is YYNGEE. Here the CDR3 DNA reads TGTGCCAGCAGCTCTAGCTTCAATGAGCAGTTCTTC. Translation gives CASSSSFNEQFF.

This clone was counted a single time. This chain links TRBV27 with TRBJ1-6; a possible D gene is TRBD1 (6 bases). Trimming left V 3 bases short and J 6 bases short, with 12 bases between. The CDR3 is 15 residues long. CDR1 is MNHEY, CDR2 SMNVEV, per germline (reference sequence). The CDR3 DNA reads TGTGCCAGCAGTTTCGGGGGGGGCAGTAATTCACCCCTCCACTTT. Translated: CASSFGGGSNSPLHF.

The chain combines TRBV7-9 with TRBJ1-1, with D possibly being TRBD1 (6 bases). Germline CDR1 is SEHNR and CDR2 is FQNEAQ (reference sequence). The CDR3 spans 14 residues. The V end was cut by 7 bases, the J end by 1 base, with 13 bases between. The CDR3 nucleotides are TGTGCCAGCACCGGCCGGGGGGCGAACACTGAAGCTTTCTTT. Amino acids: CASTGRGANTEAFF.